This entry features one T cell receptor (beta chain) sequence. As processed by the authors: Reference gene primer amplification in the assay estimated nucleated cell counts. TCRdb keeps only in-frame clones here, not all; method: immunoSEQ multiplex PCR. That table furnishes V, J and clone size, whereas the DNA furnished D and trimming. The sample gives approximately 120,000 clones, around 76% of which show up once; 11% is in the top ten. These data belong to a study of blood T cell repertoires in COVID-19. Overall study context: COVID-19 samples collected from the United States, Italy and Spain covered acute and convalescent phases. Sources were T cells, B-cell-depleted T cells, or PBMCs; the material itself was cDNA or gDNA.

Germline V gives CDR1 ENHRY, CDR2 SYGVKD. With V trimmed by 8 bases and J by 2 bases, 5 bases remained unmatched. The CDR3 has 14 amino acids. The sample was peripheral blood. The chain is built from TRBV10-3 and TRBJ1-5; TRBD1 aligns across 8 bases. The TCR originated in a human donor in a cohort sampled during active COVID-19. The CDR3 reads CAIAQGAGNQPQHF. The CDR3 DNA is TGTGCCATCGCTCAGGGGGCGGGCAATCAGCCCCAGCATTTT.